The clone carrying this T cell receptor (beta chain) has more than one count but fewer than ten. The sample originates from a study of T cells in Graves' hyperthyroidism and ophthalmopathy. J was trimmed by 8 bases and V by 5 bases; bases with no gene match: 5. The CDR3 spans 12 residues. Template material for amplifying TCR beta CDR3 regions consisted of RNA transcripts. First-round RT-PCR targeting the TCR CDR3 was performed with the HTBI primer set. TCRdb re-derived calls from the multiplex PCR reads in MiXCR, one entry per CDR3 protein. The table records some 270,000 distinct CDR3 sequences, over 20% of them present only once.

The receptor was isolated from a woman aged 40 to 49 with Graves' ophthalmopathy. Sequencing was carried out using blood. The J gene is TRBJ2-7, the V gene TRBV12-3 or TRBV12-4; 8 bases are a match to TRBD2. CDR3 amino acids: CASSPGLVKQYF. In nucleotides, the CDR3 is TGTGCCAGCAGTCCGGGACTAGTAAAGCAGTACTTC.